This T cell receptor (beta chain) was obtained from a study of T cell changes during pregnancy in multiple sclerosis. The table came from immunoSEQ multiplex PCR; TCRdb's copy has only in-frame clones and leaves some out. The sample records about 40,000 clones, around 90% being singletons. This sequence originates from a female donor with multiple sclerosis, enrolled in a pregnancy study. This sample comprised CD8+ T cells from peripheral blood mononuclear cells, obtained in the first trimester of pregnancy.

Written as DNA, the CDR3 is TGTGCCTGGACCGGAACTTTAGGGAGAAGCGAGCAGTACTTC. It yields the protein CAWTGTLGRSEQYF. The chain is built from TRBV30 and TRBJ2-7, with D maybe TRBD2 (5 bases). This CDR3 is built from 14 residues. Trimming shortened V by 4 bases and J by 6 bases, and 19 bases separated the two germline ends. Looked up from germline, CDR1 is GTSNPN and CDR2 is SVGIG (reference sequence).